The present TCR beta chain was sequenced within a study of blood T cell repertoires in COVID-19. Study overall: COVID-19 samples from acute and convalescent phases originated in the United States, Italy and Spain. PBMCs, B-cell-depleted T cells, or T cells provided the cDNA or gDNA that made up the material.

As originally analysed: Quantification of nucleated cells was approximated via reference gene primer amplification. The data were produced by immunoSEQ multiplex PCR, yet TCRdb's version contains in-frame clones alone and is incomplete. V and J calls and clone size follow that table, whereas D and trimming were derived from the DNA. The sample has over 75,000 clones; roughly 90% are singletons. Trimming left V 4 bases short and J 4 bases short, with 4 bases between. Germline V gene sequence: CDR1 LGHDT, CDR2 YNNKEL (reference sequence). This CDR3 spans 12 amino acids. The receptor was derived from an elderly woman with acute or convalescent COVID-19. Sequencing was performed on peripheral blood. V is TRBV3-1 (or the pseudogene TRBV3-2) and J is TRBJ2-2; D gene uncertain. The CDR3: CASSPLTGELFF. In DNA, the CDR3 is TGTGCCAGCAGCCCCCTCACCGGGGAGCTGTTTTTT.